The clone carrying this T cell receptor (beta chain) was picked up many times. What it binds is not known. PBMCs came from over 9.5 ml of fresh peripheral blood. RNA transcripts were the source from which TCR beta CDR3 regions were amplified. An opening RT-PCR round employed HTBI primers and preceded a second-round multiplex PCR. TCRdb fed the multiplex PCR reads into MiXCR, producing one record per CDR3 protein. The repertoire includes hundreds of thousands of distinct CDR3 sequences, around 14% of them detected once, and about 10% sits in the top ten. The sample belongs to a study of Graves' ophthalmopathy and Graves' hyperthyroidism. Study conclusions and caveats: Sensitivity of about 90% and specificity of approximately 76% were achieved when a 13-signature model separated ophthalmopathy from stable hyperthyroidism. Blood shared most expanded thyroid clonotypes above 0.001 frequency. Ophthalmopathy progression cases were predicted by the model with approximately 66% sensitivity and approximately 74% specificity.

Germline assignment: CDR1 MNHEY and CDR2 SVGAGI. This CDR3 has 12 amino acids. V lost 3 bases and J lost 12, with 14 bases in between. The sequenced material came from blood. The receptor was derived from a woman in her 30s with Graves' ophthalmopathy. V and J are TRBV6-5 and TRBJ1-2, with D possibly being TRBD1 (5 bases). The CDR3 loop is CASSYEGRGHTF. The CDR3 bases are TGTGCCAGCAGTTATGAGGGACGAGGCCACACCTTC.